These 21 T cell receptor beta chains share one sample of origin, sequenced in a study of early T cells in non-severe SARS-CoV-2 infection. TCRdb re-called the 5' RACE reads with MiXCR, one entry per CDR3 protein. The repertoire holds around 40,000 distinct CDR3 sequences, with around 6.5% as singletons. The specimen sequenced was whole blood. These receptors all stem from an adult who was a healthcare worker with PCR-confirmed SARS-CoV-2 infection or an uninfected control (not recorded which).

This clonotype was seen at least ten times. V gene TRBV29-1 combines with J gene TRBJ2-3, with D uncertain. This CDR3 has 15 residues. Trimming cost V 0 bases and J 1 base, with 11 bases left between them. CDR1 SQVTM and CDR2 ANQGSEA come from the germline V gene. CDR3 in amino acids: CSVEDLVGRTDTQYF. Written as DNA, the CDR3 is TGCAGCGTTGAAGATCTTGTGGGCCGCACAGATACGCAGTATTTT.

This clonotype was counted a few times. The chain combines TRBV28 with TRBJ1-6; TRBD1 matches at 10 bases. Germline-derived CDR1 and CDR2 are MDHEN and SYDVKM. J lost 9 bases, V lost 7 bases, and 12 bases had no gene match. This CDR3 has 16 amino acids. CDR3 loop: CASTSPAGDRGSPLHF. CDR3 sequence (DNA): TGTGCCAGCACCTCCCCCGCGGGGGACAGGGGTTCACCCCTCCACTTT.

As regards this clonotype: One end of the junction is discordant with germline, which a read error may explain. This chain connects TRBV4-1 to TRBJ2-7, with D unclear. Germline V gene lookup returns CDR1 MGHRA and CDR2 YSYEKL. CDR3 length: 13 amino acids. CDR3 amino acids: CASSQAQTYEQYF. The CDR3, as DNA: TGCGCCAGCAGCCAAGCGCAGACTTACGAGCAATACTTC.

This clonotype was detected ten times or more. V usage is TRBV10-3 and J usage is TRBJ1-1; D remains unclear. Trimming left V 5 bases short and J 1 base short, with 14 bases between. The CDR3 is 15 residues long. CDR1 and CDR2 (germline): ENHRY, SYGVKD. The CDR3 sequence: CAISFDGIGNTEAFF. As DNA, the CDR3 is TGTGCCATCAGTTTCGATGGGATTGGGAACACTGAAGCTTTCTTT.

This clonotype was seen ten or more times. This rearrangement joins TRBV5-5 to TRBJ2-1, with D possibly being TRBD2 (5 bases). The V end lost 1 base, the J end lost 15 bases, and 14 bases lay between the germline ends. The CDR3 spans 12 residues. The germline CDR1 and CDR2 sequences are SGHKS and YYEKEE (reference sequence). CDR3 sequence (DNA): TGTGCCAGCAGCTTGAGCCTAGCCAGTGTGTTCTTC. This sequence encodes CASSLSLASVFF.

This chain connects TRBV20-1 to TRBJ1-2, with 7 bases identical to TRBD1. J lost 7 bases, V lost 5 bases, and 7 bases had no gene match. Germline values: CDR1 DFQATT, CDR2 SNEGSKA (reference sequence). The CDR3 is 12 amino acids. The CDR3 DNA is TGCAGTGCTGCACAGGGGATCTCTGGCTACACCTTC. Encoded protein: CSAAQGISGYTF.

There are many counts of this clonotype. J is TRBJ2-1 and V is TRBV6-1, with D tentatively TRBD1 (7 bases). Between the trimmed V and J ends, which lost 4 bases and 15 bases, there was a span of 16 bases. Germline assignment: CDR1 MNHNS and CDR2 SASEGT. CDR3 length: 12 amino acids. CDR3 nucleotide sequence: TGTGCCAGCAGTGGGAGGGGACAGCCGCCGTTCTTC. As protein: CASSGRGQPPFF.

This clonotype was recorded at least ten times. The chain has TRBV7-9 and TRBJ2-2; D remains unclear. The CDR3 runs to 15 residues. The V end was cut by 3 bases, the J end by 0 bases, with 8 bases between. Germline CDR1 reads SEHNR; CDR2 reads FQNEAQ (reference sequence). Written as DNA, the CDR3 is TGTGCCAGCAGCTTCCTTGCATCGAACACCGGGGAGCTGTTTTTT. As protein: CASSFLASNTGELFF.

At least ten counts were recorded for this clonotype. V and J are TRBV6-5 and TRBJ1-6; D remains ambiguous. The CDR3 runs 18 residues. In germline, CDR1 is MNHEY, CDR2 SVGAGI. With 0 bases removed from V and 0 bases from J, the gap between germline ends came to 12 bases. CDR3 coding DNA: TGTGCCAGCAGTTACTCCCTACGGCGAAGCTCCTATAATTCACCCCTCCACTTT. It specifies CASSYSLRRSSYNSPLHF.

The sample holds many counts of this clonotype. The chain carries TRBV28 and TRBJ2-5, with 11 bases identical to TRBD2. Losses at the gene ends were 7 bases for V and 1 base for J; bases not matched to a gene: 11. The CDR3 has 17 residues. Per the germline V gene, CDR1 is MDHEN and CDR2 is SYDVKM. This CDR3 reads CASKNGYSGRAQETQYF. For the CDR3, the DNA is TGTGCCAGCAAAAACGGATATAGCGGGAGGGCCCAAGAGACCCAGTACTTC.

This chain joins TRBV6-1 and TRBJ2-5; D might be TRBD1 (6 bases). Trimming left V 0 bases short and J 2 bases short, with 13 bases between. CDR1 is MNHNS, CDR2 SASEGT, per germline. The length of the CDR3 is 16 residues. CDR3 region: CASSEARRGGQETQYF. CDR3 bases: TGTGCCAGCAGTGAAGCGCGGAGAGGGGGACAAGAGACCCAGTACTTC.

This clonotype has a count of ten or more. CDR3 in amino acids: CASSQSASSDYEQYF. CDR3 bases: TGTGCCAGCAGCCAATCTGCTAGTTCCGACTACGAGCAGTACTTC. The chain joins TRBV7-9 to TRBJ2-7; no reliable D call. This CDR3 is 15 amino acids long. Trimming shortened V by 5 bases and J by 3 bases, and 17 bases separated the two germline ends. The germline V gene has CDR1 SEHNR and CDR2 FQNEAQ (reference sequence).

This clonotype has ten or more counts. The gene calls are TRBV9 and TRBJ2-7; 8 bases fit TRBD2. V lost 2 bases and J lost 5; bases outside the gene matches: 12. Germline V CDR1 and CDR2: SGDLS, YYNGEE. The CDR3 is 16 residues long. In nucleotides, the CDR3 is TGTGCCAGCAGCGTTTCCGGGAGGGGCCTCTTAAACGAGCAGTACTTC. It translates to CASSVSGRGLLNEQYF.

This chain uses TRBV7-2 with TRBJ2-7; D unclear. The CDR3 has 13 amino acids. Trimming pared 2 bases from V and 1 base from J, leaving 6 bases between. Germline V gene sequence: CDR1 SGHTA, CDR2 FQGNSA. Here the CDR3 DNA reads TGTGCCAGCAGCTTAACTTTTTCCTACGAGCAGTACTTC. This gives the protein CASSLTFSYEQYF.

The sample holds a few counts of this clonotype. V is TRBV6-1 and J is TRBJ2-3; D perhaps matches TRBD2 (5 bases). The germline V gene encodes CDR1 MNHNS and CDR2 SASEGT. Trimming took off 3 bases at V and 5 bases at J, with 24 bases between the two ends. There are 18 residues in the CDR3. The CDR3 DNA is TGTGCCAGCAGTGACTTTCTGGGAGCAGGAAAGGTTGGAGATACGCAGTATTTT. Its translation is CASSDFLGAGKVGDTQYF.

This clonotype has a count of ten or more. The chain joins TRBV28 to TRBJ2-7; D is uncertain. The CDR3 sequence is 15 residues long. Trimming removed 3 bases at V and 1 base at J, with 13 bases between. From germline, CDR1 is MDHEN and CDR2 SYDVKM. The CDR3 coding sequence is TGTGCCAGCAGTTTGGGCCCCGTCATATCCTACGAGCAGTACTTC. This translates into CASSLGPVISYEQYF.

This rearrangement joins TRBV11-2 to TRBJ2-3; TRBD2 matches at 12 bases. Per germline, CDR1 SGHAT and CDR2 FQNNGV. This CDR3 has 14 amino acids. The V gene end was trimmed by 6 bases and the J gene end by 7 bases; junction bases not matched to a gene: 5. DNA of the CDR3: TGTGCCAGCAGTTCGACTAGCGGGAGAAATACGCAGTATTTT. It encodes CASSSTSGRNTQYF.

This clonotype was observed at least ten times. V and J are TRBV9 and TRBJ1-1; D is unclear. The CDR3 covers 13 residues. Germline loops: CDR1 SGDLS, CDR2 YYNGEE. Trimming removed 0 bases at V and 2 bases at J, with 5 bases between. CDR3: CASSVAQNTEAFF. The CDR3 nucleotides are TGTGCCAGCAGCGTAGCCCAAAACACTGAAGCTTTCTTT.

This clonotype was observed at least ten times. The chain uses TRBV6-1 and TRBJ2-7; maybe TRBD1 (6 bases). Germline V gene lookup returns CDR1 MNHNS and CDR2 SASEGT. CDR3 size: 14 residues. V lost 3 bases and J 0 bases, leaving 9 bases between the germline ends. The CDR3, as DNA: TGTGCCAGCAGTGAGGACAGTTTCTCCTACGAGCAGTACTTC. This translates into CASSEDSFSYEQYF.

In this sample, this clonotype turned up a few times. The gene calls are TRBV3-1 and TRBJ2-2; D is uncertain. Germline values: CDR1 LGHDT, CDR2 YNNKEL (reference sequence). V lost 1 base and J lost 6, with 6 bases in between. There are 13 residues in the CDR3. The CDR3 region is CASSQGASGELFF. CDR3 in DNA: TGTGCCAGCAGCCAAGGGGCCTCCGGGGAGCTGTTTTTT.

This clonotype has a count of ten or more. The rearrangement links TRBV19 to TRBJ2-1; 8 bases agree with TRBD2. V was clipped by 9 bases and J by 5 bases; unmatched bases: 6. The CDR3 covers 13 residues. Germline CDR1 and CDR2: LNHDA and SQIVND (reference sequence). The CDR3 protein is CASPGTSHNEQFF. The DNA for the CDR3 is TGTGCCAGCCCCGGGACTAGTCACAATGAGCAGTTCTTC.